Each of the 7 T cell receptor beta chains below was sequenced from the same sample in a study of identical twins. MiXCR was run by TCRdb on the 5' RACE reads, yielding one entry per CDR3 protein. The sample contains about 1.7 million distinct CDR3 sequences, about 30% of which appear only once. The sample comprised cord blood. These receptors were taken from a newborn girl in good health.

This clonotype was observed a few times. The chain has TRBV20-1 and TRBJ2-5; TRBD2 matches at 10 bases. The J call is in doubt because the DNA end fits TRBJ2-7 better. CDR3 length equals 14 residues. From germline, CDR1 is DFQATT and CDR2 SNEGSKA (reference sequence). In DNA form, the CDR3 reads TGCAGTGCTACCCCTCTAGCGGGAGCCTACGAGCAGTACTTC. Protein product: CSATPLAGAYEQYF.

This clonotype appeared a few times. CDR3 coding DNA: TGCGCCAGCCAACTCCTACAGGGGGCTGAAGCTTTCTTT. Its translation: CASQLLQGAEAFF. The V and J genes are TRBV5-1 and TRBJ1-1; 8 nucleotides match TRBD1. Germline V gene data show CDR1 as SGHRS and CDR2 as YFSETQ. V trimming: 7 bases; J trimming: 6 bases; junction bases outside the gene matches: 8. The CDR3 covers 13 residues.

This clonotype was seen a handful of times. The chain links TRBV13 to TRBJ2-5; the match to TRBD2 covers 7 bases. The J call may be incorrect, as the DNA end agrees better with TRBJ2-7. Germline values: CDR1 PRHDT, CDR2 FYEKMQ (reference sequence). The CDR3 runs to 16 residues. The CDR3: CASSLGWLADTYEQYF. The CDR3 region has the DNA TGTGCCAGCAGCTTAGGCTGGCTAGCGGATACCTACGAGCAGTACTTC.

V gene TRBV12-3 or TRBV12-4 combines with J gene TRBJ1-6; no firm D call. V lost 3 bases and J lost 6, with 9 bases in between. CDR3 length equals 14 residues. This chain's CDR3 is CASSFPGPNSPLHF. The CDR3, as DNA: TGTGCCAGCAGTTTTCCAGGACCTAATTCACCCCTCCACTTT.

The V and J genes are TRBV28 and TRBJ2-3, with D perhaps TRBD1 (6 bases). The CDR3 is 14 amino acids. Trimming stripped 6 bases from V and 6 bases from J, with 16 bases between. Germline CDR1 is MDHEN and CDR2 is SYDVKM. The CDR3 nucleotides are TGTGCCAGCAGCCCCCAGGGGTCAAGGGATACGCAGTATTTT. Amino acid sequence: CASSPQGSRDTQYF.

This clonotype turned up a few times. The chain joins TRBV29-1 to TRBJ1-1; unclear D gene. V was pared by 4 bases and J by 10 bases, with 13 bases between. CDR3 length equals 11 residues. The germline CDR1 and CDR2 sequences are SQVTM and ANQGSEA. CDR3 residues: CSVVSYLRAFF. The CDR3 DNA reads TGCAGCGTTGTGTCGTATCTGCGAGCTTTCTTT.

This clonotype was seen more than once but under ten times. The chain has TRBV4-1 and TRBJ2-1; D gene unclear. The CDR3 totals 16 residues. Germline V CDR1 and CDR2: MGHRA, YSYEKL. V lost 0 bases and J 0 bases, leaving 9 bases between the germline ends. CDR3 amino acids: CASSQDGVPSYNEQFF. CDR3 in DNA: TGCGCCAGCAGCCAAGATGGAGTTCCCTCCTACAATGAGCAGTTCTTC.